This paragraph covers one T cell receptor (beta chain) sequence. Its antigen remains unknown. PCR employed 60 Vbeta and 13 Jbeta primers. Sequencing used immunoSEQ multiplex PCR; TCRdb keeps in-frame clones, though not all of them. The sample includes 95,000 to 150,000 clones, less than 20% of them seen just once. The data were obtained in a study of cytomegalovirus exposure and HLA in healthy donors. Study-wide findings and caveats: The study recorded fewer than 200 TCR beta chains that were cytomegalovirus-associated.

Those who donated were healthy bone marrow donors. CDR3 length equals 16 residues. In germline, CDR1 is LNHNV, CDR2 YYDKDF (reference sequence). With 2 bases clipped from V and 4 bases from J, the junction kept 6 bases outside the gene matches. Sequences were obtained from PBMCs. The receptor comes from a woman aged 18-35 years in good health and CMV-seronegative. The chain has TRBV15 and TRBJ2-1, with 9 bases aligning to TRBD1. The CDR3 here is CATSRPRDRAYNEQFF. CDR3 coding DNA: TGTGCCACCAGCAGACCCAGGGACAGGGCATACAATGAGCAGTTCTTC.